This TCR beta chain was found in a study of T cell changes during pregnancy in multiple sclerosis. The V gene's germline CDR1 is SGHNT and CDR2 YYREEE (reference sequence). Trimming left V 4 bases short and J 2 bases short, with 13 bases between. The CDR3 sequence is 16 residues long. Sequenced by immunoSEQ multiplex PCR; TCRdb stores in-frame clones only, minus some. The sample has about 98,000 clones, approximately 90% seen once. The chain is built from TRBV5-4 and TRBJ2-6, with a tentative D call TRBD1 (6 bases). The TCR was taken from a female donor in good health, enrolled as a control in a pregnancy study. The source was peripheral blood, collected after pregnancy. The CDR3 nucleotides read TGTGCCAGCAGCGGGGCGCAGGGGCCTGGGGCCAACGTCCTGACTTTC. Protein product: CASSGAQGPGANVLTF. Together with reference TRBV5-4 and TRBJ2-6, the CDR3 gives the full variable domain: ETGVTQSPTHLIKTRGQQVTLRCSSQSGHNTVSWYQQALGQGPQFIFQYYREEENGRGNFPPRFSGLQFPNYSSELNVNALELDDSALYLCASSGAQGPGANVLTFGAGSRLTVL.